Below are 8 T cell receptor beta chains sequenced from a single sample in a study of blood T cell repertoires in COVID-19. Here immunoSEQ multiplex PCR was the method, and the copy in TCRdb shows in-frame clones only, minus some. The sample shows about 95,000 clones, more than 80% of them seen only once. Sequencing was done on a sample of peripheral blood. The receptors stem from a human donor in a cohort sampled during active COVID-19.

The V gene is TRBV7-2, the J gene TRBJ2-2; D is possibly TRBD1 (6 bases). The CDR3 has 16 amino acids. The germline V gene encodes CDR1 SGHTA and CDR2 FQGNSA. V gave up 6 bases and J gave up 0 bases, with 14 bases separating them. CDR3: CASRPTGIANTGELFF. The DNA for the CDR3 is TGTGCCAGCAGACCTACAGGGATCGCGAACACCGGGGAGCTGTTTTTT.

The chain employs TRBV28 and TRBJ1-5, with 8 nucleotides matching TRBD1. V lost 6 bases, J lost 4 bases, and 14 bases stayed unmatched. CDR1 and CDR2 from the germline V gene are MDHEN and SYDVKM. CDR3 length: 17 residues. CDR3 coding DNA: TGTGCCAGCAGATCGGGACAGGCCCTAAGAGGGAATCAGCCCCAGCATTTT. This encodes CASRSGQALRGNQPQHF.

The chain is built from TRBV7-9 and TRBJ2-7; D is uncertain. The V gene's germline CDR1 is SEHNR and CDR2 FQNEAQ (reference sequence). V was clipped by 5 bases and J by 0 bases, with 8 bases between them. There are 13 residues in the CDR3. In nucleotides, the CDR3 is TGTGCCAGCAGCGGTGGGCGCTCCTACGAGCAGTACTTC. This codes for CASSGGRSYEQYF.

The genes are TRBV18 and TRBJ2-7; TRBD1 aligns across 7 bases. Germline V gene data show CDR1 as KGHSH and CDR2 as LQKENI. This CDR3 is built from 13 residues. Germline trimming cut 9 bases from V and 1 base from J; bases unmatched to any gene: 6. As DNA, the CDR3 is TGTGCCAGTGAGACAGGGTATTCCTACGAGCAGTACTTC. Encoded protein: CASETGYSYEQYF. Full variable domain (rest looked up from reference TRBV18 and TRBJ2-7): NAGVMQNPRHLVRRRGQEARLRCSPMKGHSHVYWYRQLPEEGLKFMVYLQKENIIDESGMPKERFSAEFPKEGPSILRIQQVVRGDSAAYFCASETGYSYEQYFGPGTRLTVT.

The gene calls are TRBV7-6 and TRBJ1-3; D is unclear. Deletions cut 3 bases from V and 1 base from J, with 16 bases between. The CDR3 extends over 17 amino acids. Looked up from germline, CDR1 is SGHVS and CDR2 is FNYEAQ. CDR3 amino acids: CASSLMRSLLSGNTIYF. CDR3 sequence (DNA): TGTGCCAGCAGCTTGATGAGGTCCCTACTTTCTGGAAACACCATATATTTT.

This clone showed up just a few times. This chain links TRBV5-1 with TRBJ2-7; D is uncertain. The V end lost 1 base, the J end lost 3 bases, and 14 bases lay between the germline ends. Germline V gives CDR1 SGHRS, CDR2 YFSETQ. The CDR3 spans 15 residues. DNA for the CDR3: TGCGCCAGCAGCTTGATGCGGCCGCCTGACTACGAGCAGTACTTC. Protein: CASSLMRPPDYEQYF.

The J gene is TRBJ2-2, the V gene TRBV19, with D perhaps matching TRBD1 (5 bases). V lost 4 bases, J lost 4 bases, and 16 bases lay in between. The CDR3 has 16 amino acids. Germline CDR1 LNHDA, CDR2 SQIVND (reference sequence). For the CDR3, the DNA is TGTGCCAGTAGTAAGGCCCTCCAGGGTAGCACCGGGGAGCTGTTTTTT. This codes for CASSKALQGSTGELFF.

The V call is TRBV7-2, the J call TRBJ1-2; 7 bases are shared with TRBD1. The CDR3 length is 16 residues. Trimming took 6 bases from V and 2 from J; bases not matched to a gene: 12. Looked up from germline, CDR1 is SGHTA and CDR2 is FQGNSA. The CDR3 sequence: CASSRISGTANYGYTF. Written as DNA, the CDR3 is TGTGCCAGCAGTCGAATTTCCGGGACAGCAAACTATGGCTACACCTTC.